The rows below give T cell receptor beta chains drawn from one sample of a study of Graves' ophthalmopathy and Graves' hyperthyroidism. TCRdb analysed the multiplex PCR reads with MiXCR anew, one entry per CDR3 protein. The sample lists about 370,000 distinct CDR3 sequences, 15% to 20% occurring once. The sequenced sample consisted of peripheral blood. The receptors shown here come from an adult woman with stable Graves' hyperthyroidism. CDR3s include the opening cysteine and the closing phenylalanine or tryptophan. D genes are given only for firm matches. Sizes are listed as how often the clone was seen (once, few, many) or a class if it is expanded.

cdr3_aa | cdr3_nt | d_call | clone_size | j_call | v_call
CASSQRQGLIWDGELFF | TGTGCCAGCAGCCAACGACAGGGCCTCATCTGGGACGGGGAGCTGTTTTTT | TRBD1 | many | TRBJ2-2 | TRBV14
CASSLLGTSGKQTYTGELFF | TGTGCCAGCAGTTTATTGGGGACTAGCGGGAAACAAACCTACACCGGGGAGCTGTTTTTT | TRBD2 | many | TRBJ2-2 | TRBV27
CASSTDREGFVGTEAFF | TGTGCCAGCAGTACGGACAGGGAGGGTTTCGTGGGCACTGAAGCTTTCTTT | TRBD1 | many | TRBJ1-1 | TRBV6-4
CASSLSGGDEQYF | TGTGCCAGCAGTTTATCAGGGGGCGACGAGCAGTACTTC | TRBD1 | many | TRBJ2-7 | TRBV27
CASSPWTASGPYEQYF | TGTGCCAGCAGCCCCTGGACAGCCAGCGGCCCCTACGAGCAGTACTTC | . | many | TRBJ2-7 | TRBV3-1
CASSLSGALGYEQYF | TGCGCCAGCAGCTTGTCCGGGGCCCTCGGCTACGAGCAGTACTTC | . | many | TRBJ2-7 | TRBV5-1
CASSPGGGSYEQYF | TGTGCCAGCTCACCGGGCGGGGGGTCCTACGAGCAGTACTTC | TRBD2 | many | TRBJ2-7 | TRBV18
CASSLGRQVVREPQHF | TGTGCCAGCAGCTTGGGGCGACAGGTTGTCAGGGAGCCCCAGCATTTT | . | many | TRBJ1-5 | TRBV5-5
CASRNFDQPQHF | TGTGCCAGCAGGAACTTTGATCAGCCCCAGCATTTT | . | many | TRBJ1-5 | TRBV28
CASSGQTLAKNIQYF | TGTGCCAGCAGTGGACAGACATTAGCCAAAAACATTCAGTACTTC | . | many | TRBJ2-4 | TRBV2
CASSSSPETGANVLTF | TGTGCCAGCAGTTCCTCTCCCGAGACTGGGGCCAACGTCCTGACTTTC | . | many | TRBJ2-6 | TRBV6-5
CASSLSTPTYEQYF | TGTGCCAGCAGCTTAAGTACACCAACCTACGAGCAGTACTTC | . | many | TRBJ2-7 | TRBV11-2
CASSFWGLAGGRSGANVLTF | TGTGCCAGCAGCTTTTGGGGACTAGCGGGAGGACGCTCTGGGGCCAACGTCCTGACTTTC | TRBD2 | many | TRBJ2-6 | TRBV7-3
CASSGGGTKDLSIYEQYF | TGTGCCAGCAGTGGTGGGGGGACAAAGGACCTAAGCATCTACGAGCAGTACTTC | . | many | TRBJ2-7 | TRBV2
CASSLDDRGETQYF | TGTGCCAGCAGCTTAGATGACAGGGGAGAGACCCAGTACTTC | TRBD1 | many | TRBJ2-5 | TRBV7-2
CASSFGATETQYF | TGTGCCAGCAGCTTCGGTGCCACGGAGACCCAGTACTTC | . | many | TRBJ2-5 | TRBV28